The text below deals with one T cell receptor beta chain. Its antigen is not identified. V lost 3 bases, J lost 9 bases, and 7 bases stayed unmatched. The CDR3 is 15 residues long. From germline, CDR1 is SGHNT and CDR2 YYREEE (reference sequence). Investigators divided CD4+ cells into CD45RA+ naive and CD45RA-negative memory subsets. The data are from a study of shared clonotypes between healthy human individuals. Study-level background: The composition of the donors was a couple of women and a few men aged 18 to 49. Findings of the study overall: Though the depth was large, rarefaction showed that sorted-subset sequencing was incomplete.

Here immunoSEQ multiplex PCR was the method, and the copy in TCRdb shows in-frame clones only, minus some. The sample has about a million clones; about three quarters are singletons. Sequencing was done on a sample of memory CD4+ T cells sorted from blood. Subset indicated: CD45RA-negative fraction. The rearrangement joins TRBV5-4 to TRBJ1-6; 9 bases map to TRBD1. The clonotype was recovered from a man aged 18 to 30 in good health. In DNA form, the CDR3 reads TGTGCCAGCAGCTCTAACAGGGGGCAGGCTTCACCCCTCCACTTT. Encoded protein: CASSSNRGQASPLHF.